This TCR beta chain derives from a study of T-cell reconstitution after alpha-beta-depleted transplantation in children (dated by TCRdb to the mid-2010s). For the wider study: Using TCR repertoire profiling, the study quantitatively followed how T-cell immune reconstitution unfolded in children after TCRalphabeta/CD19-depleted allogeneic hematopoietic cell transplantation.

The method behind the library was PCR. Sequencing was carried out with an Illumina HiSeq 2500. TCR library preparation used molecular barcoding, with unique molecular identifiers applied to normalize quantification of the TCRbeta repertoire. TCRdb trimmed the raw reads at Q25, called clones with MiXCR and kept productive beta chains. Identical CDR3 proteins give one entry, which carries the most common genes and DNA. This sample lists 150,000 to 250,000 distinct CDR3 sequences; about 14% were detected once. The ten largest clones take up roughly 13% of the sample. Reading from cysteine to phenylalanine, the CDR3 counts 15 amino acids. Just CDR3 DNA is preserved here, 45 bases in frame from base 1. Taken from the germline V gene, the CDR1 and CDR2 loops are KGHSH and LQKENI. V is shortened by 2 bases, J by 5 bases, and the region joining them spans 15 bases. This clonotype appeared many times. What this receptor recognizes is not known. No base-level quality is on record; no much larger clone is a single base apart.

The sequence joins TRBV18 to TRBJ1-1, with TRBD1 tentatively as D gene (5 bases match). This sequence was found in a human donor who donated a stem cell graft to a child with acute lymphoblastic leukemia. The starting material was PBMCs from the stem cell graft donor, obtained from the stem cell graft. The CDR3 loop reads CASSPASGEGTEAFF. The DNA is TGTGCCAGCTCACCAGCTTCGGGGGAAGGGACTGAAGCTTTCTTT.